The rows below give T cell receptor beta chains drawn from one sample of a study of blood T cell repertoires in COVID-19. The data were produced by immunoSEQ multiplex PCR, yet TCRdb's version contains in-frame clones alone and is incomplete. The table lists 70,000 to 75,000 clones, 88% of them singletons, with roughly 5.6% in the top ten. Specimen: peripheral blood. These receptors were obtained from a human donor in a cohort sampled during active COVID-19. Both conserved end residues are part of each CDR3. D genes are given only for firm matches. Part of the rows lack a size; the others show once, few, many or a class for expanded clones.

j_call | d_call | v_call | clone_size | cdr3_aa | cdr3_nt
TRBJ2-2 | NA | TRBV5-4 | NA | CASSLAGQTTRSGELFF | TGTGCCAGCAGCTTGGCCGGTCAGACTACACGGTCCGGGGAGCTGTTTTTT
TRBJ1-5 | NA | TRBV21-1 | NA | CASSKRTGTEPQHF | TGTGCCAGCAGCAAACGGACAGGGACGGAGCCCCAGCATTTT
TRBJ2-7 | TRBD1 | TRBV14 | NA | CASSHSGTGAYEQYF | TGTGCCAGCAGCCACTCCGGGACAGGGGCCTACGAGCAGTACTTC
TRBJ2-7 | NA | TRBV7-8 | NA | CASSHTYEQYF | TGTGCCAGCAGCCATACCTACGAGCAGTACTTC
TRBJ1-1 | NA | TRBV19 | few | CASSSLPEPGTEAFF | TGTGCCAGTAGTTCTCTCCCCGAGCCGGGGACTGAAGCTTTCTTT
TRBJ2-3 | TRBD1 | TRBV19 | NA | CATSITGTGTDTQYF | TGTGCCACCTCAATCACCGGGACAGGTACAGATACGCAGTATTTT
TRBJ2-2 | NA | TRBV6-5 | NA | CASASANTGELFF | TGTGCCAGTGCTAGCGCGAACACCGGGGAGCTGTTTTTT
TRBJ1-3 | NA | TRBV10-3 | few | CASSQGPGNTIYF | TGTGCCAGCTCACAGGGTCCTGGAAACACCATATATTTT
TRBJ2-7 | TRBD2 | TRBV27 | NA | CASSSKPGLAISYEQYF | TGTGCCAGCAGTTCAAAGCCGGGACTAGCGATCTCCTACGAGCAGTACTTC
TRBJ1-2 | NA | TRBV20-1 | NA | CSVVANYGYTF | TGCAGTGTCGTAGCAAACTATGGCTACACCTTC
TRBJ1-2 | NA | TRBV12-3/TRBV12-4 | NA | CASSPGGTRGYTF | TGTGCCAGCAGTCCCGGGGGGACGCGCGGCTACACCTTC
TRBJ2-2 | NA | TRBV5-5 | NA | CASSLEAVNTGELFF | TGTGCCAGCAGCTTGGAAGCGGTGAACACCGGGGAGCTGTTTTTT
TRBJ2-2 | TRBD2 | TRBV4-1 | NA | CASSQEASGGSNTGELFF | TGCGCCAGCAGCCAAGAGGCTAGCGGGGGGTCGAACACCGGGGAGCTGTTTTTT
TRBJ2-7 | NA | TRBV6-2/TRBV6-3 | NA | CASSYAGLNEQYF | TGTGCCAGCAGTTACGCTGGGCTTAACGAGCAGTACTTC
TRBJ1-2 | TRBD1 | TRBV19 | NA | CASSMALTGGGGYTF | TGTGCCAGTAGTATGGCCCTCACAGGGGGCGGAGGCTACACCTTC
TRBJ1-2 | NA | TRBV3-1/TRBV3-2 | NA | CASSPTGDLGGYTF | TGTGCCAGCAGCCCGACAGGAGACTTAGGGGGCTACACCTTC
TRBJ2-3 | TRBD2 | TRBV7-2 | NA | CASAGGASTDTQYF | TGTGCCAGCGCCGGGGGGGCGAGCACAGATACGCAGTATTTT
TRBJ1-4 | TRBD1 | TRBV11-2 | once | CASSFGQGGKLFF | TGTGCCAGCAGCTTTGGACAGGGAGGGAAACTGTTTTTT
TRBJ2-2 | TRBD2 | TRBV15 | NA | CATGGEKATGELFF | TGTGCCACCGGGGGGGAAAAAGCCACCGGGGAGCTGTTTTTT
TRBJ2-1 | NA | TRBV6-2/TRBV6-3 | NA | CASSDSYNEQFF | TGTGCCAGCAGTGACAGCTACAATGAGCAGTTCTTC
TRBJ2-7 | TRBD1 | TRBV6-1 | once | CASSEEGASYEQYF | TGTGCCAGCAGTGAAGAGGGGGCCTCCTACGAGCAGTACTTC
TRBJ2-4 | TRBD1 | TRBV14 | NA | CASSLIRGPGHIQYF | TGTGCCAGCAGCCTAATTAGGGGGCCAGGGCACATTCAGTACTTC
TRBJ2-7 | TRBD1 | TRBV5-1 | NA | CASSFTTGDSSYEQYF | TGCGCCAGCAGCTTCACAACAGGGGATTCCTCCTACGAGCAGTACTTC
TRBJ1-2 | TRBD1 | TRBV12-3/TRBV12-4 | NA | CASGGQQYGYTF | TGTGCCAGTGGGGGACAGCAGTATGGCTACACCTTC
TRBJ2-3 | NA | TRBV30 | NA | CAWSVSTDTQYF | TGTGCCTGGAGTGTTAGTACAGATACGCAGTATTTT
TRBJ2-2 | NA | TRBV5-1 | NA | CASSPTTTGELFF | TGCGCCAGCAGCCCCACGACTACCGGGGAGCTGTTTTTT
TRBJ2-2 | TRBD1 | TRBV5-1 | NA | CASSYQGANTGELFF | TGCGCCAGCAGCTACCAGGGGGCGAACACCGGGGAGCTGTTTTTT
TRBJ2-1 | NA | TRBV19 | NA | CASGGTAVYNEQFF | TGTGCCAGCGGAGGGACAGCAGTTTACAATGAGCAGTTCTTC
TRBJ2-3 | NA | TRBV6-2/TRBV6-3 | NA | CASSYSIGKGGDPDTQYF | TGTGCCAGCAGTTACTCGATCGGAAAGGGCGGGGACCCAGATACGCAGTATTTT
TRBJ1-5 | NA | TRBV7-8 | few | CASSRFRDFEGNQPQHF | TGTGCCAGCAGCAGATTTCGGGACTTCGAGGGTAATCAGCCCCAGCATTTT
TRBJ2-3 | NA | TRBV10-1 | NA | CASSEPDKCTDTQYF | TGCGCCAGCAGTGAGCCAGACAAGTGCACAGATACGCAGTATTTT
TRBJ1-2 | NA | TRBV2 | NA | CASTYREINGYTF | TGTGCCAGCACTTACAGGGAGATAAATGGCTACACCTTC
TRBJ1-4 | NA | TRBV5-5 | once | CASSLEIESGGNEKLFF | TGTGCCAGCAGCTTGGAGATAGAGAGCGGAGGCAATGAAAAACTGTTTTTT
TRBJ2-1 | NA | TRBV28 | NA | CASRTGLNEQFF | TGTGCCAGCAGAACAGGGCTGAATGAGCAGTTCTTC
TRBJ2-7 | TRBD2 | TRBV7-3 | NA | CASSLAPGGNYEQYF | TGTGCCAGCAGCTTAGCACCGGGGGGGAACTACGAGCAGTACTTC
TRBJ1-1 | NA | TRBV7-9 | few | CASSLDLVAEAFF | TGTGCCAGCAGCTTAGACTTAGTCGCTGAAGCTTTCTTT
TRBJ2-2 | NA | TRBV7-2 | NA | CASSLAGRTGELFF | TGTGCCAGCAGCTTAGCGGGGCGAACCGGGGAGCTGTTTTTT
TRBJ1-2 | TRBD1 | TRBV7-2 | NA | CASTPDRANYGYTF | TGTGCCAGCACCCCGGACAGGGCAAACTATGGCTACACCTTC
TRBJ2-5 | TRBD2 | TRBV7-2 | NA | CASSLSRWGGGETQYF | TGTGCCAGCAGCTTATCCCGGTGGGGGGGAGGGGAGACCCAGTACTTC
TRBJ2-7 | NA | TRBV15 | NA | CATSPPGRVAYEQYF | TGTGCCACCAGCCCCCCGGGCAGGGTTGCCTACGAGCAGTACTTC